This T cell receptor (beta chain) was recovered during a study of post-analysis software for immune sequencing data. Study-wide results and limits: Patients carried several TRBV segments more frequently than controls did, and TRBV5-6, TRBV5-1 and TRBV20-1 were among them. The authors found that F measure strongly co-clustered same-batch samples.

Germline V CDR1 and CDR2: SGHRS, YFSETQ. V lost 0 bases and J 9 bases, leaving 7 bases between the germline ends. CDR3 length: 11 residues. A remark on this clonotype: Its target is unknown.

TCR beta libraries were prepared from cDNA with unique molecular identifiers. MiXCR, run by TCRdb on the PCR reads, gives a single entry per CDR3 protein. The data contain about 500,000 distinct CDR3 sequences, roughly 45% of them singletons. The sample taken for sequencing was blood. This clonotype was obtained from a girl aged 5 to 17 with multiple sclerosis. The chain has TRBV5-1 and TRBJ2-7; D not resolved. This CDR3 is CASSLEGPQYF. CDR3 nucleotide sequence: TGCGCCAGCAGCTTGGAAGGCCCGCAGTACTTC.